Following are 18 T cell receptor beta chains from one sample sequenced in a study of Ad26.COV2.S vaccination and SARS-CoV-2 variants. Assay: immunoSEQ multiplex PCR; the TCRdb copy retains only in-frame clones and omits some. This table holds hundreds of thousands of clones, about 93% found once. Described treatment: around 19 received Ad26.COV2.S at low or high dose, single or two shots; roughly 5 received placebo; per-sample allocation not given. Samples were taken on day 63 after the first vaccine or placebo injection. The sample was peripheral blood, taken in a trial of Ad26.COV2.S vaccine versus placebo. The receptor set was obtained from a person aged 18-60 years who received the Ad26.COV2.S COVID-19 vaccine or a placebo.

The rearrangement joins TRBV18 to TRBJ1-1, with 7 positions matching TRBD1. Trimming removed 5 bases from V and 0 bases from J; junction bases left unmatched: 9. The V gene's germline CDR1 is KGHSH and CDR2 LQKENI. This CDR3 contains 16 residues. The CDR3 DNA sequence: TGTGCCAGCTCAACGGAAACAGGGGTTCTGAACACTGAAGCTTTCTTT. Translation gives CASSTETGVLNTEAFF.

CDR3 coding DNA: TGTGCCAGCAGCCTCGGGACTAGAGACTACGAGCAGTACTTC. Translated: CASSLGTRDYEQYF. The chain uses TRBV7-2 and TRBJ2-7; TRBD2 matches 8 bases. The germline V gene has CDR1 SGHTA and CDR2 FQGNSA. Unmatched junction bases numbered 6, after V lost 5 bases and J lost 3 bases. This CDR3 region has 14 residues.

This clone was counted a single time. CDR3 region: CASSQDGRGYGYTF. The CDR3 nucleotides are TGTGCCAGCAGCCAAGACGGGCGCGGCTATGGCTACACCTTC. This rearrangement joins TRBV4-2 to TRBJ1-2, with D uncertain. V was cut by 0 bases and J by 4 bases, with 9 bases left in between. The CDR3 is made up of 14 amino acids. CDR1 is LGHNA and CDR2 is YNFKEQ in the germline V gene.

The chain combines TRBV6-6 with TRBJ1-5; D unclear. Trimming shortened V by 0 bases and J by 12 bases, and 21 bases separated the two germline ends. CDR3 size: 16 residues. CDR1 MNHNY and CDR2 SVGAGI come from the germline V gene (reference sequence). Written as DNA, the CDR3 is TGTGCCAGCAGTTACTCGGAGATTCAATCAGCCCGCAACCAGCATTTT. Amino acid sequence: CASSYSEIQSARNQHF.

The CDR3 nucleotides read TGTGCCAGCAGCGGAGGTCCCGGGGAGCTGTTTTTT. Its protein is CASSGGPGELFF. V gene TRBV7-9 combines with J gene TRBJ2-2; tentative D call: TRBD2 (5 bases). The V end lost 5 bases, the J end lost 6 bases, and 7 bases lay between the germline ends. Germline V lookup: CDR1 SEHNR, CDR2 FQNEAQ (reference sequence). This CDR3 has 12 amino acids.

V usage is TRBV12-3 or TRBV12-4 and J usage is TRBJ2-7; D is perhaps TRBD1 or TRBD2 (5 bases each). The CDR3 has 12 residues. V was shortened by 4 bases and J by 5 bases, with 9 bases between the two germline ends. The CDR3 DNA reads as TGTGCCAGCAGTTGGGGGTGGCACGAGCAGTACTTC. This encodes CASSWGWHEQYF.

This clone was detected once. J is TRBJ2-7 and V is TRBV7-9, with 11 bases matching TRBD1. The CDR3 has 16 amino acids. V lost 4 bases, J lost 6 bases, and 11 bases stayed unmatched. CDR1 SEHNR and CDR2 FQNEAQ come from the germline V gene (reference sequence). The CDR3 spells CASSSSPGQGDGEQYF. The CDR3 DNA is TGTGCCAGCAGCTCTTCCCCGGGACAGGGGGATGGCGAGCAGTACTTC.

The CDR3 DNA reads TGTGCCAGCAGCTTGGTTCCGGTTACGTTCACAGATACGCAGTATTTT. As protein: CASSLVPVTFTDTQYF. The chain recombines TRBV7-8 with TRBJ2-3, with D unclear. The CDR3 contains 16 residues. Germline V gene lookup returns CDR1 SGHVS and CDR2 FQNEAQ. The V gene lost 3 bases and the J gene lost 2 bases, with 15 bases spanning the gap. The complete variable domain, with remaining parts taken from reference TRBV7-8 and TRBJ2-3, reads GAGVSQSPRYKVAKRGQDVALRCDPISGHVSLFWYQQALGQGPEFLTYFQNEAQLDKSGLPSDRFFAERPEGSVSTLKIQRTQQEDSAVYLCASSLVPVTFTDTQYFGPGTRLTVL.

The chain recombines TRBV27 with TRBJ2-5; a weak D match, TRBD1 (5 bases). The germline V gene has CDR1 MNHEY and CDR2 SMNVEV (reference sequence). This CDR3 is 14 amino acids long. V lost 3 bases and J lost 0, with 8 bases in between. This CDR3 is CASSFPTDQETQYF. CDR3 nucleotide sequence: TGTGCCAGCAGTTTTCCGACAGACCAAGAGACCCAGTACTTC.

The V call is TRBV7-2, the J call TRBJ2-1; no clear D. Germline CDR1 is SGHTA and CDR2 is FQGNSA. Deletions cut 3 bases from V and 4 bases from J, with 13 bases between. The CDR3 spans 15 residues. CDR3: CASSFNGGSYNEQFF. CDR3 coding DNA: TGTGCCAGCAGCTTTAATGGCGGATCTTACAATGAGCAGTTCTTC.

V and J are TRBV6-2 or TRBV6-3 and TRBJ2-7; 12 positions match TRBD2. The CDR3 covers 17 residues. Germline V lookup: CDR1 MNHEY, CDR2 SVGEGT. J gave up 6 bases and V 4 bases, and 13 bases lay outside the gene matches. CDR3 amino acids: CASSFTRLAGDICEQYF. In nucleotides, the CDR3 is TGTGCCAGCAGTTTCACCCGACTAGCGGGAGACATTTGCGAGCAGTACTTC.

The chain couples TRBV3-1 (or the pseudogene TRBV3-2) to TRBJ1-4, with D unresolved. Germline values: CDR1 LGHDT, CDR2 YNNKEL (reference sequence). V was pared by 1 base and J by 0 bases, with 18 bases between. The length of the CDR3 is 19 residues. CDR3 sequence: CASSQGKDPSPPTNEKLFF. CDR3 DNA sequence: TGTGCCAGCAGCCAAGGAAAGGACCCGTCTCCACCAACTAATGAAAAACTGTTTTTT.

DNA of the CDR3: TGTGCCAGTAGTCCTGGAGGCCCCCAGCATTTT. As protein: CASSPGGPQHF. V and J are TRBV19 and TRBJ1-5; D gene uncertain. The CDR3 length is 11 residues. V lost 5 bases, J lost 10 bases, and 9 bases lay in between. Germline values: CDR1 LNHDA, CDR2 SQIVND (reference sequence).

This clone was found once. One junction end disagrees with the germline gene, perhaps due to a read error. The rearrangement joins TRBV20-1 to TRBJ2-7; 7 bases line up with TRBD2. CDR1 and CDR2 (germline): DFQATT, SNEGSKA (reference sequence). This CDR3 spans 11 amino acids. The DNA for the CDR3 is TGCAGTGCTAGAGCGGGGACCGCGGGGGACTTC. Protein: CSARAGTAGDF.

CDR3 coding DNA: TGTGCCATCAGTCCGAAACAGGGGGCCCCTGAAGCTTTCTTT. It yields the protein CAISPKQGAPEAFF. The V and J genes are TRBV10-3 and TRBJ1-1; 9 bases fit TRBD1. The germline V gene encodes CDR1 ENHRY and CDR2 SYGVKD. The V and J ends lost 5 bases and 6 bases, in that order; junction bases with no gene match: 7. CDR3 length: 14 amino acids.

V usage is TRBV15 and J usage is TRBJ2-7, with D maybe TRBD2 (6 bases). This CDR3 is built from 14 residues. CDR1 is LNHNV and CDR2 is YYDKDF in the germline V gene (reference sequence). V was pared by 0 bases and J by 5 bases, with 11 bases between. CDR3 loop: CATSREAGINEQYF. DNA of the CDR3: TGTGCCACCAGCAGAGAGGCGGGAATCAACGAGCAGTACTTC.

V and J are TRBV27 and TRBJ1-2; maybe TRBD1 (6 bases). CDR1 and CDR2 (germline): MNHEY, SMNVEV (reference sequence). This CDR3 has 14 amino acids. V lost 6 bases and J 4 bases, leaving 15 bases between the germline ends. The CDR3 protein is CASRKTGSGYGYTF. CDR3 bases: TGTGCCAGCAGAAAAACAGGGTCGGGCTATGGCTACACCTTC.

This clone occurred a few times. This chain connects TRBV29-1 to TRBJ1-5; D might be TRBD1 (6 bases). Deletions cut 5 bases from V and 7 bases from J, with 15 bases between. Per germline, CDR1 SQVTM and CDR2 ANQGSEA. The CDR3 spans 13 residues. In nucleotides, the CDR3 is TGCAGCGTTCTCACAGGGTTCGGGCAGCCCCAGCATTTT. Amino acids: CSVLTGFGQPQHF.